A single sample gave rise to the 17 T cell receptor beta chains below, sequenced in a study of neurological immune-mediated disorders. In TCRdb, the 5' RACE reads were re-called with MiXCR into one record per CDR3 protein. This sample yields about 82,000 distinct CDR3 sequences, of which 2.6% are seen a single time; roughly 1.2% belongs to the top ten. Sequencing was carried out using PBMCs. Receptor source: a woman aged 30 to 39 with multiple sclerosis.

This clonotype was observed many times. DNA for the CDR3: TGTGCCAGCAGCCGGGGACTAGCGGGAGCGGCGGATGAGCAGTTCTTC. It translates to CASSRGLAGAADEQFF. The chain links TRBV7-2 to TRBJ2-1; 14 bases align to TRBD2. This CDR3 has 16 residues. Trimming removed 5 bases from V and 8 bases from J; junction bases left unmatched: 8. CDR1 and CDR2 (germline): SGHTA, FQGNSA.

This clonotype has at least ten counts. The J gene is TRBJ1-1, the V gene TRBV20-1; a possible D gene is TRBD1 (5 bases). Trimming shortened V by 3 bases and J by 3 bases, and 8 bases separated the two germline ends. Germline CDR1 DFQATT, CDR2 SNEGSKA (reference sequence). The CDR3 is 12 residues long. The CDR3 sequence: CSARAGDTEAFF. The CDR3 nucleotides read TGCAGTGCTAGGGCGGGGGACACTGAAGCTTTCTTT.

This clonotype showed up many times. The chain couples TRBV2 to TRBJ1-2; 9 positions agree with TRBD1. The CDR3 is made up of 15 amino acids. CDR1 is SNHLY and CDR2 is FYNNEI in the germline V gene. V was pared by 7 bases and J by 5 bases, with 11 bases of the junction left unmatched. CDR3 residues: CASTPDFGTGYGYTF. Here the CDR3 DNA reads TGTGCCAGCACTCCTGATTTTGGGACAGGGTATGGCTACACCTTC.

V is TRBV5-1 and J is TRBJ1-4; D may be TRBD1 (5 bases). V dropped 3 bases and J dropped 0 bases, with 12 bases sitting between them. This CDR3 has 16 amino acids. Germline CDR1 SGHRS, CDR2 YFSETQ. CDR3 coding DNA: TGCGCCAGCAGCTGGGGGGTTATGTCAACTAATGAAAAACTGTTTTTT. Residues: CASSWGVMSTNEKLFF.

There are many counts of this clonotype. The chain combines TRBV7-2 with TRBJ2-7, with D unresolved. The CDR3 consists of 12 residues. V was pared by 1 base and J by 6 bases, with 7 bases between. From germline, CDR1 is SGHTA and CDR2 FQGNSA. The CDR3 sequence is CASSLDRAEQYF. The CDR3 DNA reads TGTGCCAGCAGCTTAGATAGGGCCGAGCAGTACTTC.

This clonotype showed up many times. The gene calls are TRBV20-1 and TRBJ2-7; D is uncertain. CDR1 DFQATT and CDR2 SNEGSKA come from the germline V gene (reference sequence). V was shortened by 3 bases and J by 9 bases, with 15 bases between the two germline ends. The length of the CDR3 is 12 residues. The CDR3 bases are TGCAGTGCTAGCCTGTCCCGCAGTGGGCAGTACTTC. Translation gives CSASLSRSGQYF.

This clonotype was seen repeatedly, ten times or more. The CDR3 DNA sequence: TGCAGTGCTAGAAACCTGGAGGCTAACACTGAAGCTTTCTTT. Protein sequence: CSARNLEANTEAFF. The chain carries TRBV20-1 and TRBJ1-1, with D hard to call. The germline CDR1 and CDR2 sequences are DFQATT and SNEGSKA (reference sequence). The length of the CDR3 is 14 residues. V was shortened by 2 bases and J by 2 bases, with 12 bases between the two germline ends.

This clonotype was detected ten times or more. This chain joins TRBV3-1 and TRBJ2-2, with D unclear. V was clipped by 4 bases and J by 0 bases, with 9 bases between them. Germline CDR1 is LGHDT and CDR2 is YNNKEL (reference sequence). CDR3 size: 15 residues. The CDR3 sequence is CASSPSEANTGELFF. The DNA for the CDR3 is TGTGCCAGCAGCCCAAGTGAGGCGAACACCGGGGAGCTGTTTTTT.

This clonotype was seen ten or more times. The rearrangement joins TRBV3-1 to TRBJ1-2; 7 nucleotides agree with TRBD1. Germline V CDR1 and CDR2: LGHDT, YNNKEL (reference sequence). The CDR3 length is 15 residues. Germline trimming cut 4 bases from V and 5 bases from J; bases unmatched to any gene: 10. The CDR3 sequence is CASSPPGTARYGYTF. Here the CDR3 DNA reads TGTGCCAGCAGCCCTCCTGGGACAGCGCGGTATGGCTACACCTTC.

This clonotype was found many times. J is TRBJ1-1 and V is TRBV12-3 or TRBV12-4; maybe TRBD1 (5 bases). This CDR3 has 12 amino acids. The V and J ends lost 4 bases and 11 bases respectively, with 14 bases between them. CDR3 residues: CASSWEEGTAFF. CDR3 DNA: TGTGCCAGCAGTTGGGAGGAGGGGACGGCTTTCTTT.

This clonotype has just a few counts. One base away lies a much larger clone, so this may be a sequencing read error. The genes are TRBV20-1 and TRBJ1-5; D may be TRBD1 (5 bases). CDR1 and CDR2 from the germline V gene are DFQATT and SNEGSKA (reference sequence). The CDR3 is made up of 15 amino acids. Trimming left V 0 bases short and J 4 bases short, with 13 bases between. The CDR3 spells CSARDPQGKNQPQHF. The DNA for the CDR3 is TGCAGTGCTAGAGATCCTCAGGGCAAAAATCAGCCCCAGCATTTT.

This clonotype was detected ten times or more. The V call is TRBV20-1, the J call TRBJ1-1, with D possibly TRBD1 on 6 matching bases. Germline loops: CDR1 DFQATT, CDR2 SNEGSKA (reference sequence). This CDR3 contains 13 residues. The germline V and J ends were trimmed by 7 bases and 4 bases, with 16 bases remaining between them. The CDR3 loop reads CSVAGGASTEAFF. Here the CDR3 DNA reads TGCAGTGTAGCCGGGGGGGCGTCCACTGAAGCTTTCTTT.

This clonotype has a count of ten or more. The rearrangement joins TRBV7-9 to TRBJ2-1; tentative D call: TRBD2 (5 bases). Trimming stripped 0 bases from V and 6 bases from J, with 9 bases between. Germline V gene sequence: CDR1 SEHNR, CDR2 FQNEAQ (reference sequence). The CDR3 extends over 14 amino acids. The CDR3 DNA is TGTGCCAGCAGCTTAGCGGGAGTGGTCAATGAGCAGTTCTTC. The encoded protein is CASSLAGVVNEQFF.

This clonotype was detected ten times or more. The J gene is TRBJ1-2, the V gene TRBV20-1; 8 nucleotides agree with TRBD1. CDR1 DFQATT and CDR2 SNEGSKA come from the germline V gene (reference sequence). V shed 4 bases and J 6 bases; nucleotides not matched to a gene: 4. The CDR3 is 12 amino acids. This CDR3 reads CSATTGEDGYTF. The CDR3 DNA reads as TGCAGTGCTACGACAGGGGAAGATGGCTACACCTTC.

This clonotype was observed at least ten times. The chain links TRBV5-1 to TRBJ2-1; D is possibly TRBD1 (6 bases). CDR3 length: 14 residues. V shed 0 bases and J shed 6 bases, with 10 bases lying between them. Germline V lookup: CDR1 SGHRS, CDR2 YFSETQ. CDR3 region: CASSLVGGPNEQFF. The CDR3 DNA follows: TGCGCCAGCAGCTTGGTAGGGGGTCCCAATGAGCAGTTCTTC.

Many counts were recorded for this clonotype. The CDR3 bases are TGTGCCAGCAGCCAAGCTAGAAGTGTGGGGGATACGCAGTATTTT. The encoded protein is CASSQARSVGDTQYF. The V call is TRBV4-2, the J call TRBJ2-3; D gene uncertain. The CDR3 consists of 15 residues. Germline values: CDR1 LGHNA, CDR2 YNFKEQ. Trimming took 1 base from V and 6 from J, leaving 14 bases between them.

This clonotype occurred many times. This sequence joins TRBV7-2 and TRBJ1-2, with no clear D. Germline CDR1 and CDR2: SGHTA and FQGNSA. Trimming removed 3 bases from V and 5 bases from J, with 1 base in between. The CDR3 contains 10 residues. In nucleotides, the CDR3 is TGTGCCAGCAGCTTGTATGGCTACACCTTC. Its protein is CASSLYGYTF.